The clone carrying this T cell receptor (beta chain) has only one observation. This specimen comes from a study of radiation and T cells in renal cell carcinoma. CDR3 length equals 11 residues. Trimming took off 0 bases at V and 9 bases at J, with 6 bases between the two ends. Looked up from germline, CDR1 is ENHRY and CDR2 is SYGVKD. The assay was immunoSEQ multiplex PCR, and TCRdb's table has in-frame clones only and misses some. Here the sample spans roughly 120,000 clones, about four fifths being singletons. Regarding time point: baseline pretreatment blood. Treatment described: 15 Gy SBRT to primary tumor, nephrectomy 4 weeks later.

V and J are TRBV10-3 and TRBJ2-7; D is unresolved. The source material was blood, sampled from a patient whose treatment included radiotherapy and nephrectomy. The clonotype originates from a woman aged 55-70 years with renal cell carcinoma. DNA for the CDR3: TGTGCCATCAGTGAGTCATCCGTGCAGTACTTC. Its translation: CAISESSVQYF.